This TCR beta chain was sequenced for a study of T cells expressing NK-cell markers. TCRdb re-analyzed the 5' RACE reads; it lists each CDR3 protein once, without DNA. The sample shows more than 400,000 distinct CDR3 sequences, and 7.3% sits with its ten largest clones. This CDR3 is 15 amino acids long. The sequenced material came from blood T cells: a sorted CD56 or NKG2C T cell subset, CD4+ or CD8+ T cells, or bulk PBMC T cells (not recorded which). The TCR originated in a woman between 18 and 70 years old in good health. The chain uses TRBV12-3 or TRBV12-4 and TRBJ1-6. CDR3 loop: CASSFQSSYNSPLHF.